This is a list of T cell receptor beta chains from one sample in a study of shared clonotypes between healthy human individuals. Some clones are missing from TCRdb's copy, which holds only in-frame ones; the method was immunoSEQ multiplex PCR. The table has roughly 1 million clones, approximately 70% seen once. The sequencing sample was made of memory CD4+ T cells sorted from blood. Receptors originate from a man aged 18 to 29 in good health. Each CDR3 is given without its conserved first and last residue. Each record gives: CDR3 protein, CDR3 length, V gene, J gene.

CDR3: ASSLAGTGGDPLH
length: 13
V: TRBV28
J: TRBJ1-6

CDR3: ASSGDFVGFDSYNEQF
length: 16
V: TRBV18
J: TRBJ2-1

CDR3: ASSYAPGYEQY
length: 11
V: TRBV6-5
J: TRBJ2-7

CDR3: ASSFGFKGAAICSYEQY
length: 17
V: TRBV12-1
J: TRBJ2-7

CDR3: ASSLGGHSDQPQH
length: 13
V: TRBV7-2
J: TRBJ1-5

CDR3: ASSLAGPSSGNTIY
length: 14
V: TRBV5-1
J: TRBJ1-3

CDR3: ASSFGGSYEKLF
length: 12
V: TRBV13
J: TRBJ1-4

CDR3: ASSEAGNPYNEQF
length: 13
V: TRBV2
J: TRBJ2-1

CDR3: ASSERGSTDTQY
length: 12
V: TRBV6-1
J: TRBJ2-3

CDR3: ASSSGAVQPQH
length: 11
V: TRBV5-6
J: TRBJ1-5

CDR3: ASSQATTAKNIQY
length: 13
V: TRBV11-2
J: TRBJ2-4

CDR3: ASSVGLAGKETQY
length: 13
V: TRBV9
J: TRBJ2-5

CDR3: ASSLRTSGTGYEQY
length: 14
V: TRBV5-4
J: TRBJ2-7

CDR3: ASSAGTSDGNGQY
length: 13
V: TRBV9
J: TRBJ2-7

CDR3: ASSLGVAGVGEQY
length: 13
V: TRBV11-2
J: TRBJ2-7

CDR3: ASSQASGGAGDTQY
length: 14
V: TRBV4-1
J: TRBJ2-3

CDR3: ASSFKRAEDTQY
length: 12
V: TRBV5-1
J: TRBJ2-3

CDR3: ASSLDGQSNQPQH
length: 13
V: TRBV5-1
J: TRBJ1-5

CDR3: ASSPFPVVANNSPLH
length: 15
V: TRBV5-1
J: TRBJ1-6

CDR3: ASLTGFADTQY
length: 11
V: TRBV12-5
J: TRBJ2-3

CDR3: ASTPGWGASTDTQY
length: 14
V: TRBV11-2
J: TRBJ2-3

CDR3: ASSQDPSGSADTQY
length: 14
V: TRBV4-3
J: TRBJ2-3

CDR3: ASSVNPADTQY
length: 11
V: TRBV9
J: TRBJ2-3

CDR3: ASSRGPYEQY
length: 10
V: TRBV2
J: TRBJ2-7

CDR3: ASSWGGVNSPLH
length: 12
V: TRBV27
J: TRBJ1-6

CDR3: ASSLNREGEQY
length: 11
V: TRBV19
J: TRBJ2-7

CDR3: ASSTRSVLPETQY
length: 13
V: TRBV14
J: TRBJ2-5